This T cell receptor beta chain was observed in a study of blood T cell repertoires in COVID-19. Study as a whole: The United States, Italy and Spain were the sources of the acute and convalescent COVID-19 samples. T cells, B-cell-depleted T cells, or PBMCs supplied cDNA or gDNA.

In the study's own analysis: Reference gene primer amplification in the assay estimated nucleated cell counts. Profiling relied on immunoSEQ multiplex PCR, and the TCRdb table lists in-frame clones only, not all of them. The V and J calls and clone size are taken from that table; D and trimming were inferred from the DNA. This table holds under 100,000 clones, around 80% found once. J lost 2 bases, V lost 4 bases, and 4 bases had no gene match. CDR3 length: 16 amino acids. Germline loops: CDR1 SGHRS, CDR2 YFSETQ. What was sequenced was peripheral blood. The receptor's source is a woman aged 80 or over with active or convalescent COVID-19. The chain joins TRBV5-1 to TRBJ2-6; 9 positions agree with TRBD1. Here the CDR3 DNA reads TGCGCCAGCAGCCTACAGGGGGCGGCTGGGGCCAACGTCCTGACTTTC. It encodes CASSLQGAAGANVLTF.